This record looks at one T cell receptor beta chain sequence and its context. This sample was taken from a study of blood T cell repertoires in COVID-19. Sequenced by immunoSEQ multiplex PCR; TCRdb stores in-frame clones only, minus some. The sample has more than 250,000 clones, more than 75% seen once. The TCR originated in a woman aged 18-29 years who had recovered from COVID-19. The sample taken for sequencing was PBMCs or T cells enriched from blood (not recorded which).

CDR3 in DNA: TGCGCCAGCAGCTTGCTGTCGAACACTGAAGCTTTCTTT. Its protein is CASSLLSNTEAFF. The chain couples TRBV5-1 to TRBJ1-1, with D hard to call. CDR3 length: 13 residues. Germline CDR1 SGHRS, CDR2 YFSETQ. Trimming left V 1 base short and J 1 base short, with 5 bases between.